Sequencing of this T cell receptor beta chain was carried out in a study of control samples from healthy donors and cancer patients. This clone was counted a few times. This table comes from immunoSEQ multiplex PCR, and its TCRdb copy is limited to in-frame clones, with some not included. The table has some 99,000 clones, about 89% seen once; the top ten hold 17%. Germline V CDR1 and CDR2: GTSNPN, SVGIG (reference sequence). Trimming removed 4 bases from V and 5 bases from J, with 14 bases in between. The CDR3 runs 13 residues. The sequence derives from a woman aged 50 to 60 in good health. Input material: blood. The chain joins TRBV30 to TRBJ1-1; weak D call: TRBD1 (5 bases). The CDR3 is CAWIYEKGTEAFF. In DNA, the CDR3 is TGTGCCTGGATATACGAAAAGGGGACTGAAGCTTTCTTT.